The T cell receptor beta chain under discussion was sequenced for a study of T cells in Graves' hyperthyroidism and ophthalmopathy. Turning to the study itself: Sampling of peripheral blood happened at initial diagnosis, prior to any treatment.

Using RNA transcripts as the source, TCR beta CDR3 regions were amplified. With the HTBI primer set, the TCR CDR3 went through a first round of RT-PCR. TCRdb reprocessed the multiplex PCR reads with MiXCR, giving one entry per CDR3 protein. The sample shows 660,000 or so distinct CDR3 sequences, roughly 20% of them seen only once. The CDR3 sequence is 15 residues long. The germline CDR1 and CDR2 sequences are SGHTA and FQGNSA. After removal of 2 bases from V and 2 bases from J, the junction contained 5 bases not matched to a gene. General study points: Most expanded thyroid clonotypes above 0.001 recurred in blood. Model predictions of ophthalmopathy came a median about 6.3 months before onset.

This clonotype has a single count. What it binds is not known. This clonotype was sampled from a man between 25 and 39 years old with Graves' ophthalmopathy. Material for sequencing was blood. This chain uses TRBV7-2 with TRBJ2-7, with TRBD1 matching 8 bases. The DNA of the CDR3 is TGTGCCAGCAGCTTAAGACAGGGGATCACCTACGAGCAGTACTTC. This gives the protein CASSLRQGITYEQYF.